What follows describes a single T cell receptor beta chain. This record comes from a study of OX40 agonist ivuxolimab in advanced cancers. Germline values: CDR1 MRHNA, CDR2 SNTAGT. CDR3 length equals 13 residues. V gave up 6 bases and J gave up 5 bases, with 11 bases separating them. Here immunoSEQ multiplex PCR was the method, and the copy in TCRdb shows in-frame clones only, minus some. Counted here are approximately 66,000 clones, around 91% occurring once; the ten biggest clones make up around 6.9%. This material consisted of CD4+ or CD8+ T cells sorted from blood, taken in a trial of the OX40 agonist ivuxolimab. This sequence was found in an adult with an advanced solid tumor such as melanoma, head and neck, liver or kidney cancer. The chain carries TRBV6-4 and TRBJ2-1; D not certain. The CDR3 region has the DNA TGTGCCAGCAGCCCCGGGCCGAACAATGAGCAGTTCTTC. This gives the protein CASSPGPNNEQFF.